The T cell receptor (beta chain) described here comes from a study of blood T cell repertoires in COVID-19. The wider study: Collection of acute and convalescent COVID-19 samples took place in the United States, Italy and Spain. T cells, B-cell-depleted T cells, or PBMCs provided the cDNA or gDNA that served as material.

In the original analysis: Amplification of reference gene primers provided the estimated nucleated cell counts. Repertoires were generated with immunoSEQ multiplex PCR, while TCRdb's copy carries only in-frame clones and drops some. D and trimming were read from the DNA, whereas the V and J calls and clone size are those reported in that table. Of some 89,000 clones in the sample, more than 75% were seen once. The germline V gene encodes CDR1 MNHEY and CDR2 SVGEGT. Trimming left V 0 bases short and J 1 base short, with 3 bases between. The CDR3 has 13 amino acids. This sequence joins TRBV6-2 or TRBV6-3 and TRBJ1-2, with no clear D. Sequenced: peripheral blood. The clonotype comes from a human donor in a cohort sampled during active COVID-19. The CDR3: CASSYSRNYGYTF. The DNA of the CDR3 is TGTGCCAGCAGTTACTCCCGTAACTATGGCTACACCTTC.